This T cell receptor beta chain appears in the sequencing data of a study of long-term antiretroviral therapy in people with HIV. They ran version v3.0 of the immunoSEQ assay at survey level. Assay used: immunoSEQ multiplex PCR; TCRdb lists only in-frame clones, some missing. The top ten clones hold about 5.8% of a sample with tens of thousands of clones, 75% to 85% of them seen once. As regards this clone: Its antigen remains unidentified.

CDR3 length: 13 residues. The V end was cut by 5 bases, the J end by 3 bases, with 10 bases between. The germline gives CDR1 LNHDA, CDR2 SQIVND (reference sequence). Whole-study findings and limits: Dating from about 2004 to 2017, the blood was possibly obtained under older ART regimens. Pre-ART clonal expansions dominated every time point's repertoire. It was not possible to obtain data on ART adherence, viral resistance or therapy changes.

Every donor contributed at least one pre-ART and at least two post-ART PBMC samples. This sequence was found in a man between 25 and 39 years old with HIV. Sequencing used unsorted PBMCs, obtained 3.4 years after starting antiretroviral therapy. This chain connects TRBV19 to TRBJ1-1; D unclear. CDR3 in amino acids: CASSVNSYTEAFF. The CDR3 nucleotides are TGTGCCAGTAGTGTCAACAGTTACACTGAAGCTTTCTTT.